The clone carrying this T cell receptor (beta chain) rates as medium-sized (0.01 to 0.1%). Its antigen is still unknown. Read sequence stops 3 residues before the CDR3 end, and the germline J gene provides the missing end. Germline CDR1 reads MNHNS; CDR2 reads SASEGT. The CDR3 consists of 14 residues. V lost 4 bases and J 5 bases, leaving 14 bases between the germline ends. Equal genomic DNA amounts from CVID and control samples were sequenced. Measured with immunoSEQ multiplex PCR; TCRdb has only the in-frame clones, and not every one. This sample has some 2,500 clones and no singletons, with 11% in the ten largest. The entry originates in a study of T cell clonality in common variable immunodeficiency. No CVID subject was ill or on immunomodulatory drugs when sampled. Study findings and constraints: TCRbeta clonality was increased in CVID versus healthy controls. Fewer TCRbeta clones were shared among CVID subjects than controls. Fewer deletions and N-nucleotide insertions were reportedly seen in common variable immunodeficiency TCR beta sequences.

The chain joins TRBV6-1 to TRBJ1-1, with D uncertain. This clonotype originated in a human donor with common variable immunodeficiency. Sequencing was done on a sample of peripheral blood mononuclear cells. The CDR3 is CASSARGLVTEAFF. The sequenced CDR3 bases are TGTGCCAGCAGTGCCCGTGGACTGGTTACTGAA.